The 8 T cell receptor beta chains in this list originate from one sample, sequenced in a study of cytomegalovirus exposure and HLA in healthy donors. With 60 Vbeta and 13 Jbeta primers, the PCR was carried out. TCRdb's table, derived via immunoSEQ multiplex PCR, lists solely in-frame clones and lacks some. Of 140,000 to 150,000 clones detected, 76% appear once; the ten largest clones hold approximately 2%. Source material: PBMCs. The source is a man aged 40-50 years in good health and CMV-seronegative.

The rearrangement uses TRBV13 and TRBJ2-1; D not resolved. The CDR3 totals 16 residues. Trimming took off 0 bases at V and 3 bases at J, with 12 bases between the two ends. Per the germline V gene, CDR1 is PRHDT and CDR2 is FYEKMQ (reference sequence). The CDR3 DNA reads as TGTGCCAGCAGCTTAGGCTCGGGTAGTCTCTACAATGAGCAGTTCTTC. Protein sequence: CASSLGSGSLYNEQFF.

The CDR3 bases are TGTGCCAGCAGCTCCACTAAGGGGGAACAGCCCCAGCATTTT. Translated, it gives CASSSTKGEQPQHF. The chain joins TRBV7-6 to TRBJ1-5; a possible D gene is TRBD1 (6 bases). The germline V and J ends were trimmed by 4 bases and 7 bases, with 14 bases remaining between them. The CDR3 has 14 amino acids. The V gene's germline CDR1 is SGHVS and CDR2 FNYEAQ.

The chain carries TRBV13 and TRBJ2-1; TRBD1 aligns across 7 bases. This CDR3 comprises 15 residues. V shed 6 bases, J shed 0 bases, and the junction held 5 bases outside the gene matches. The V gene's germline CDR1 is PRHDT and CDR2 FYEKMQ (reference sequence). The CDR3 is CASRRQGSSYNEQFF. The CDR3, as DNA: TGTGCCAGCAGACGACAGGGAAGCTCCTACAATGAGCAGTTCTTC.

The rearrangement uses TRBV6-5 and TRBJ2-7; 8 nucleotides agree with TRBD1. The germline CDR1 and CDR2 sequences are MNHEY and SVGAGI. The CDR3 loop spans 14 amino acids. The junction had 7 bases not matched to a gene; V was cut back by 6 bases and J by 3 bases. CDR3 nucleotide sequence: TGTGCCAGCAGCTCCGGGACAGGAGACTACGAGCAGTACTTC. This codes for CASSSGTGDYEQYF.

A few counts support this clone. The DNA for the CDR3 is TGTGCCAGCAGGGGCCGACAAGCTTCCTACGAGCAGTACTTC. It translates to CASRGRQASYEQYF. The gene calls are TRBV6-5 and TRBJ2-7; no clear D gene. Germline V CDR1 and CDR2: MNHEY, SVGAGI. V was trimmed by 6 bases and J by 1 base, leaving 13 bases between them. The CDR3 has 14 amino acids.

The count of this clone is one. The V gene is TRBV6-1, the J gene TRBJ2-3; D not resolved. The V end lost 4 bases, the J end lost 4 bases, and 9 bases lay between the germline ends. CDR3 length equals 13 residues. The germline V gene has CDR1 MNHNS and CDR2 SASEGT. The CDR3 DNA reads as TGTGCCAGCAGTGGCCTCCGGGCAGATACGCAGTATTTT. It is translated as CASSGLRADTQYF.

The gene calls are TRBV29-1 and TRBJ1-2, with 8 bases fitting TRBD1. CDR1 and CDR2 from the germline V gene are SQVTM and ANQGSEA. CDR3 size: 18 residues. Unmatched junction bases numbered 12, after V lost 0 bases and J lost 0 bases. The DNA for the CDR3 is TGCAGCGTTGAAGATGGGCCCGGGACAGGAACAGCTAACTATGGCTACACCTTC. Its translation: CSVEDGPGTGTANYGYTF.

The CDR3 DNA sequence: TGCGCCAGCAGCCTCTGGACAGGAGACAATGAGCAGTTCTTC. Its translation is CASSLWTGDNEQFF. The chain recombines TRBV4-1 with TRBJ2-1, with 7 bases fitting TRBD1. V was clipped by 4 bases and J by 5 bases; unmatched bases: 5. Germline assignment: CDR1 MGHRA and CDR2 YSYEKL. The CDR3 spans 14 residues.